The 2 T cell receptor beta chains given below trace back to one sample, sequenced in a study of shared clonotypes between healthy human individuals. Positively selected for CCR7, the CD45RO-negative cells used as naive CD8 cells excluded terminally differentiated effector memory CD45RA+ cells. Profiled with immunoSEQ multiplex PCR; TCRdb holds only in-frame clones, not every one. The table has under 2,000,000 clones, about 95% seen once. Material for sequencing was naive CD8+ T cells sorted from blood. All receptors derive from a man between 18 and 29 years old in good health.

For this clone: The sample has other DNA sequences that encode this CDR3 too. V and J are TRBV7-9 and TRBJ2-5; no clear D. The ends were cut back, 5 bases at V and 3 bases at J, with 10 bases in the middle. Germline V gene sequence: CDR1 SEHNR, CDR2 FQNEAQ (reference sequence). The CDR3 consists of 13 residues. CDR3 protein: CASSPGWEETQYF. CDR3 bases: TGTGCCAGCAGCCCCGGGTGGGAAGAGACCCAGTACTTC.

As for this clone: Other DNA sequences in this specimen translate into the identical CDR3. The chain joins TRBV4-3 to TRBJ2-1; no firm D call. Trimming cost V 1 base and J 7 bases, with 5 bases left between them. The CDR3 is 12 amino acids. Germline CDR1 is LGHNA and CDR2 is YSLEER. In nucleotides, the CDR3 is TGCGCCAGCAGCCAAGGGTCGAATGAGCAGTTCTTC. Translated, it gives CASSQGSNEQFF.